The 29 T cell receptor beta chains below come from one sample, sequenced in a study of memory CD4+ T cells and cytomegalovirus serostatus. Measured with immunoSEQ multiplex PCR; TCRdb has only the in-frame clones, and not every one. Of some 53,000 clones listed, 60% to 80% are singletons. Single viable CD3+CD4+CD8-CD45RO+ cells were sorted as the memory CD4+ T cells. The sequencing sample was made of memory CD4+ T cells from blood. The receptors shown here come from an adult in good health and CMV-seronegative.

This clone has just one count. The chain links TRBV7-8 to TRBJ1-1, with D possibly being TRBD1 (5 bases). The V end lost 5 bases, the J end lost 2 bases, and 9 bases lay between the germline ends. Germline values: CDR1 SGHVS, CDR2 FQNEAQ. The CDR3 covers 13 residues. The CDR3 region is CASSTTANTEAFF. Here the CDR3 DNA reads TGTGCCAGCAGCACGACAGCAAACACTGAAGCTTTCTTT.

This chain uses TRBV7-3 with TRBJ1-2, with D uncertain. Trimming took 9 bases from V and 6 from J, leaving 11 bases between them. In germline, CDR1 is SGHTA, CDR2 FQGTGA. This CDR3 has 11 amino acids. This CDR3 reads CARGILDGYTF. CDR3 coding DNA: TGTGCCAGGGGGATTTTGGATGGCTACACCTTC.

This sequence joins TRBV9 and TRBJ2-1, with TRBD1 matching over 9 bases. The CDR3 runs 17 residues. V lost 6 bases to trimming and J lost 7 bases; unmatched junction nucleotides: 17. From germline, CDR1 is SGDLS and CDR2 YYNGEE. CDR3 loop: CASTPLKSGTGKNEQFF. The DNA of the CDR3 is TGTGCCAGCACCCCGTTAAAGTCCGGGACAGGGAAAAATGAGCAGTTCTTC.

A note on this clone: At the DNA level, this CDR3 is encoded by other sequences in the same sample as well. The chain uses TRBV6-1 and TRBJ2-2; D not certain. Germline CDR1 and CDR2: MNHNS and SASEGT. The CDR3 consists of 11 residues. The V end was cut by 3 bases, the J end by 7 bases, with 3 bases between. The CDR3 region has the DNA TGTGCCAGCAGTGATGGCGGGGAGCTGTTTTTT. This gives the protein CASSDGGELFF.

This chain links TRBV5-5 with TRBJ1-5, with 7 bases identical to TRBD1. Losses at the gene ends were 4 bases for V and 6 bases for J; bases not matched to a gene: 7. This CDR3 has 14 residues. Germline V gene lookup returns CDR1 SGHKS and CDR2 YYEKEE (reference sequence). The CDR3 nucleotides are TGTGCCAGCAGCCAAAGACAGGGTATTCAGCCCCAGCATTTT. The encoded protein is CASSQRQGIQPQHF.

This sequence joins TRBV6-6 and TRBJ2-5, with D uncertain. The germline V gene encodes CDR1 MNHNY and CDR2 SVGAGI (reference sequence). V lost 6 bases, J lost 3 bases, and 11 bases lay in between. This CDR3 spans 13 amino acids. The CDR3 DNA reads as TGTGCCAGCAGACCCCCAGCAGAAGAGACCCAGTACTTC. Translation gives CASRPPAEETQYF.

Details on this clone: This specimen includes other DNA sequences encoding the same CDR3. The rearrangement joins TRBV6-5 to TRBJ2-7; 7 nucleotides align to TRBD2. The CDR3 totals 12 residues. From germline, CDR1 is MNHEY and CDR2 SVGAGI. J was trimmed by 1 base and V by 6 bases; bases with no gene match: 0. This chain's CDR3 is CASRGGSYEQYF. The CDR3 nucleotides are TGTGCCAGCAGGGGAGGGTCCTACGAGCAGTACTTC.

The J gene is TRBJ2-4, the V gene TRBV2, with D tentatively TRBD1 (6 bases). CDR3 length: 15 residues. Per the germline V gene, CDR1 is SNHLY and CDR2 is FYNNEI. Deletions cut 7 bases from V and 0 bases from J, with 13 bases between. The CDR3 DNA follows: TGTGCCAGCATGAAAGACAGGCTAGCCAAAAACATTCAGTACTTC. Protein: CASMKDRLAKNIQYF.

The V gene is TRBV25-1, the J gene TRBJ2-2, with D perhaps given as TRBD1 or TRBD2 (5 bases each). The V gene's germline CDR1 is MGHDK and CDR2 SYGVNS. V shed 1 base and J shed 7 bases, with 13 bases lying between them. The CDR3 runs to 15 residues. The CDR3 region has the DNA TGTGCCAGCAGTGAATTGTCGGGAAGGGGCGGGGAGCTGTTTTTT. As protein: CASSELSGRGGELFF.

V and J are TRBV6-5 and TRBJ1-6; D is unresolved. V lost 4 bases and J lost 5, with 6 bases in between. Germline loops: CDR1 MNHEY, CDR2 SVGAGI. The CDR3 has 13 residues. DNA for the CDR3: TGTGCCAGCAGTTGGGTGCATAATTCACCCCTCCACTTT. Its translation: CASSWVHNSPLHF.

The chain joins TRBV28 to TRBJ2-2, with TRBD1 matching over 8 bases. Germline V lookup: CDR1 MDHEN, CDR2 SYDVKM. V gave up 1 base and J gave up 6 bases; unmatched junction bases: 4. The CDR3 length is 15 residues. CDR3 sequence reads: CASSLSGGKAGELFF. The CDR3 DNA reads TGTGCCAGCAGTTTATCAGGGGGCAAGGCCGGGGAGCTGTTTTTT.

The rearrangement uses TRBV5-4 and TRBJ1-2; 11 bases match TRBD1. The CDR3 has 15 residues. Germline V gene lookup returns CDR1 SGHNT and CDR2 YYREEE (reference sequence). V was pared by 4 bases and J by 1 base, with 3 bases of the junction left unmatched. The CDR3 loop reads CASSVGTGGNYGYTF. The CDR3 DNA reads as TGTGCCAGCAGCGTAGGGACAGGGGGTAACTATGGCTACACCTTC.

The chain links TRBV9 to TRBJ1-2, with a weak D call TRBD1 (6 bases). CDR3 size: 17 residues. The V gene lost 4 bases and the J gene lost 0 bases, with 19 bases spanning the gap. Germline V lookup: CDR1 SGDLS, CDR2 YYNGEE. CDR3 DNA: TGTGCCAGCAGCCCCAAAGGGGGGGGACATTCTAACTATGGCTACACCTTC. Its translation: CASSPKGGGHSNYGYTF.

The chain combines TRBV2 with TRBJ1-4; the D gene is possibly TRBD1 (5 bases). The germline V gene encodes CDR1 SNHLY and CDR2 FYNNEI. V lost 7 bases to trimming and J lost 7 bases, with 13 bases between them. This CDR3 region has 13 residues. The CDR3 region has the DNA TGTGCCAGCAAGAAGGGGCGTAGTGAAAAACTGTTTTTT. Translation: CASKKGRSEKLFF.

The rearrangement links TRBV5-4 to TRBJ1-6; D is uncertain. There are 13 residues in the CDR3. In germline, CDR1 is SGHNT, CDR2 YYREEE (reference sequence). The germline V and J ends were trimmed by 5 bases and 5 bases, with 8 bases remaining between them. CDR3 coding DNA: TGTGCCAGCAGGTTTAGCGATAATTCACCCCTCCACTTT. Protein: CASRFSDNSPLHF. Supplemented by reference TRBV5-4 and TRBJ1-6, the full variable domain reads ETGVTQSPTHLIKTRGQQVTLRCSSQSGHNTVSWYQQALGQGPQFIFQYYREEENGRGNFPPRFSGLQFPNYSSELNVNALELDDSALYLCASRFSDNSPLHFGNGTRLTVT.

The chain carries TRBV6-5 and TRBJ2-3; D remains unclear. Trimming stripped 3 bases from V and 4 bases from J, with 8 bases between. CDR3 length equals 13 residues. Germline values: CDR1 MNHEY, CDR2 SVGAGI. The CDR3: CASSYGLPDTQYF. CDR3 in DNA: TGTGCCAGCAGTTATGGGTTACCAGATACGCAGTATTTT.

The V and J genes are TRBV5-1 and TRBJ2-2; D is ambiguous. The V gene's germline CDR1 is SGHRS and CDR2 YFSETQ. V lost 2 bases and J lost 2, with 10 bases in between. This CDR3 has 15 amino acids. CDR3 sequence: CASSLKGPNTGELFF. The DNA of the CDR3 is TGCGCCAGCAGCTTAAAGGGCCCCAACACCGGGGAGCTGTTTTTT.

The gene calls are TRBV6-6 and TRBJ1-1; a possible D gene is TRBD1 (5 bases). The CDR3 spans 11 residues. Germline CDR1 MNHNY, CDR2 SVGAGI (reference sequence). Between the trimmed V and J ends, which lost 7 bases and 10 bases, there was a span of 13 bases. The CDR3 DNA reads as TGTGCCAGCAATTCACTCGGGGGAGCTTTCTTT. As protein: CASNSLGGAFF.

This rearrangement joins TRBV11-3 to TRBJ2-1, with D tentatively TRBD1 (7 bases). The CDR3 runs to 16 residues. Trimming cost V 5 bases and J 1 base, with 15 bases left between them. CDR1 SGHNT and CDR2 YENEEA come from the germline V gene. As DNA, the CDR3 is TGTGCCAGCAGCCCAGGGGGGCGGGGTTCCTACAATGAGCAGTTCTTC. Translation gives CASSPGGRGSYNEQFF.

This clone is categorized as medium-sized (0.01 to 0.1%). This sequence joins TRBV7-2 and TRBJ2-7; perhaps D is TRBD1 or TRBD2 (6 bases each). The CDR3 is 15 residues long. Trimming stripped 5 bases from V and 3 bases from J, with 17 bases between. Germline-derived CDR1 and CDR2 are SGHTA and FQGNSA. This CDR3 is CASSQVTGAIYEQYF. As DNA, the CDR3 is TGTGCCAGCAGCCAAGTGACGGGGGCTATCTACGAGCAGTACTTC.

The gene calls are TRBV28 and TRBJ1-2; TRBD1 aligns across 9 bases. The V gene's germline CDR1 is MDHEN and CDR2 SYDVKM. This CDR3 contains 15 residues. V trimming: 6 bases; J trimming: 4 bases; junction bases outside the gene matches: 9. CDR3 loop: CASRHGTGRTYGYTF. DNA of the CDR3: TGTGCCAGCAGGCACGGGACAGGGAGAACCTATGGCTACACCTTC.

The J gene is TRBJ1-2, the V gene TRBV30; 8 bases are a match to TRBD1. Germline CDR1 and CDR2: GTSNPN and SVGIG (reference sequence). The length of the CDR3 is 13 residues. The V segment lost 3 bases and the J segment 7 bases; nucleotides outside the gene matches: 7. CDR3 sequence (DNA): TGTGCCTGGAGCCTGACAGGGGAGGCTGGCTACACCTTC. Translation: CAWSLTGEAGYTF.

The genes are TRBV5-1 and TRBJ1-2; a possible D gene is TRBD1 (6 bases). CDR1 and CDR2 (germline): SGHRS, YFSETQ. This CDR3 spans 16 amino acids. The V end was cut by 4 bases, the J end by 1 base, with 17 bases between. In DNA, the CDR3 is TGCGCCAGCAGCGGAAATTTGGGCAGGGGTAACTATGGCTACACCTTC. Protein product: CASSGNLGRGNYGYTF.

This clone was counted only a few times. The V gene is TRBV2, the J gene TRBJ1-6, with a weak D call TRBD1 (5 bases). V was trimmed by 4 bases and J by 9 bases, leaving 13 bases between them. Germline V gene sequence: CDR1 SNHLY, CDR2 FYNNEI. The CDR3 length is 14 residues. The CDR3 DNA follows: TGTGCCAGCAGTGGGACCTATCAGGGTTCACCCCTCCACTTT. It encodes CASSGTYQGSPLHF.

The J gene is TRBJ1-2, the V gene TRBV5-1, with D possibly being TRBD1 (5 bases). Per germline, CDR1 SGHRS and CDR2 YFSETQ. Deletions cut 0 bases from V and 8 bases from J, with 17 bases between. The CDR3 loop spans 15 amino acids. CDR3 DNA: TGCGCCAGCAGCTTGGATCAGGGCGCCGGTCGGGGCTACACCTTC. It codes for CASSLDQGAGRGYTF.

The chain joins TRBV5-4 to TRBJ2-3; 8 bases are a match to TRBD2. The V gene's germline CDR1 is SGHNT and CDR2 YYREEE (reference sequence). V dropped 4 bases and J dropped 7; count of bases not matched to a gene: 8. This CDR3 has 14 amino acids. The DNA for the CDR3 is TGTGCCAGCAGCCCAGGGACTAGTGGGAATACGCAGTATTTT. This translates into CASSPGTSGNTQYF.

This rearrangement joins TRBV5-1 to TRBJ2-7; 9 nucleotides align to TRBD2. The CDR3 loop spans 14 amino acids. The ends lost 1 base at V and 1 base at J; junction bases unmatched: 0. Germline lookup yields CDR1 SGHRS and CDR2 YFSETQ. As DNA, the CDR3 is TGCGCCAGCAGCTTGAGCGGGGGGTCCTACGAGCAGTACTTC. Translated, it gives CASSLSGGSYEQYF.

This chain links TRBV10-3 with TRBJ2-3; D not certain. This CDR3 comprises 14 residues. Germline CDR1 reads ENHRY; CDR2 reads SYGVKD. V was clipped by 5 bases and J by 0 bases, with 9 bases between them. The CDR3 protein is CAISFDPSTDTQYF. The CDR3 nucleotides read TGTGCCATCAGTTTCGACCCTAGCACAGATACGCAGTATTTT.

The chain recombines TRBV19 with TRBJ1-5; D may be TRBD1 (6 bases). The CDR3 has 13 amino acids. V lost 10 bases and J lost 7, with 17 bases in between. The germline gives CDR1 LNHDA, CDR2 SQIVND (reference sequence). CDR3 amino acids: CATFGGLGQPQHF. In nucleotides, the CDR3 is TGTGCCACTTTTGGGGGCCTGGGGCAGCCCCAGCATTTT.